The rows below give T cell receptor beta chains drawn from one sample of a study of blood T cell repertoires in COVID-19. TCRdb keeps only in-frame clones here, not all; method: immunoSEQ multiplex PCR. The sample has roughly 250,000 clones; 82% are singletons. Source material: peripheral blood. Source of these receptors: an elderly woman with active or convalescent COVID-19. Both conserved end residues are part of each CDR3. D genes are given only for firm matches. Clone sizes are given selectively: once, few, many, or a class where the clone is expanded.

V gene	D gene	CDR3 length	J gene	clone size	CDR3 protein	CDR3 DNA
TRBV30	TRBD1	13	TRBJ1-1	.	CAWSKGQGAEAFF	TGTGCCTGGAGTAAGGGACAGGGCGCTGAAGCTTTCTTT
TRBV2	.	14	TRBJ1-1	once	CASSGGAANTEAFF	TGTGCCAGCAGTGGCGGGGCGGCGAACACTGAAGCTTTCTTT
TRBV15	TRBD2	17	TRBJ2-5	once	CATSGLAGAVGQETQYF	TGTGCCACCAGTGGACTAGCGGGGGCGGTAGGACAAGAGACCCAGTACTTC
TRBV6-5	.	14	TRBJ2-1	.	CASNRRLAIDEQFF	TGTGCCAGCAACCGACGGCTAGCTATAGATGAGCAGTTCTTC
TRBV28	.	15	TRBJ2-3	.	CASSSAGTDTDTQYF	TGTGCCAGCAGTTCGGCAGGAACGGACACAGATACGCAGTATTTT
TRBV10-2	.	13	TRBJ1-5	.	CASRERRNQPQHF	TGCGCCAGCAGGGAGAGGAGAAATCAGCCCCAGCATTTT
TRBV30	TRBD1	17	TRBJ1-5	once	CAWSQVTGGDGNQPQHF	TGTGCCTGGAGCCAGGTGACAGGGGGCGATGGCAATCAGCCCCAGCATTTT
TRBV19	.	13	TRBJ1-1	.	CASSYAVRTEAFF	TGTGCCAGTAGTTATGCAGTACGAACTGAAGCTTTCTTT
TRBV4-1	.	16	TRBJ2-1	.	CASSQVGQGMYNEQFF	TGCGCCAGCAGCCAAGTGGGGCAGGGGATGTACAATGAGCAGTTCTTC
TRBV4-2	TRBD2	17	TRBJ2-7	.	CASSQEAPSGVSYEQYF	TGTGCCAGCAGCCAAGAGGCGCCCAGCGGGGTCTCCTACGAGCAGTACTTC
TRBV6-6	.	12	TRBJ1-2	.	CASNSRDYGYTF	TGTGCCAGCAATTCCAGGGACTATGGCTACACCTTC
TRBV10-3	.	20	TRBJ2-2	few	CAIHRTSAQEVKPDTGELFF	TGTGCCATCCACCGCACCTCGGCGCAGGAGGTAAAACCGGACACCGGGGAGCTGTTTTTT
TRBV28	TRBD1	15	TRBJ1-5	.	CASSPTGGGIQPQHF	TGTGCCAGCAGTCCTACAGGGGGTGGAATTCAGCCCCAGCATTTT
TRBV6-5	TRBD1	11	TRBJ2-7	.	CASLRTGEQYF	TGTGCCAGTCTCCGGACAGGCGAGCAGTACTTC
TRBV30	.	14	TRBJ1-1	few	CAWSRQISNTEAFF	TGTGCCTGGAGCCGACAGATCTCGAACACTGAAGCTTTCTTT
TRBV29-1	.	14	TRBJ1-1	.	CSAAVGGMNTEAFF	TGCAGCGCGGCGGTTGGGGGGATGAACACTGAAGCTTTCTTT
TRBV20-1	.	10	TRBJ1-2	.	CSARGGGYTF	TGCAGTGCTAGGGGGGGTGGCTACACCTTC
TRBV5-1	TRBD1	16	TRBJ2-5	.	CASSAEAGGGWETQYF	TGCGCCAGCAGCGCGGAAGCAGGGGGCGGATGGGAGACCCAGTACTTC
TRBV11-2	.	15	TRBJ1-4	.	CASSLAGRVGEKLFF	TGTGCCAGCAGCTTAGCGGGCAGGGTCGGCGAAAAACTGTTTTTT
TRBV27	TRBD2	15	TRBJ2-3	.	CASSLKASGTDTQYF	TGTGCCAGCAGTTTAAAGGCTAGCGGTACAGATACGCAGTATTTT
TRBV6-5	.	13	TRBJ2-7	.	CASSTRTGREQYF	TGTGCCAGCAGTACTCGAACAGGGAGAGAGCAGTACTTC
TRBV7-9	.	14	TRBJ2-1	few	CASSARVDWAEQFF	TGTGCCAGCAGCGCCCGAGTAGATTGGGCTGAGCAGTTCTTC
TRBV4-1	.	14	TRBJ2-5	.	CASSRFGEMETQYF	TGCGCCAGCAGCCGTTTCGGGGAAATGGAGACCCAGTACTTC
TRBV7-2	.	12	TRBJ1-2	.	CASSLDGYGYTF	TGTGCCAGCAGCTTAGACGGCTATGGCTACACCTTC
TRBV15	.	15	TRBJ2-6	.	CATSRAGAGANVLTF	TGTGCCACCAGCAGAGCAGGGGCCGGGGCCAACGTCCTGACTTTC
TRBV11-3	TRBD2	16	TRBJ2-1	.	CASSSSGAGSYNEQFF	TGTGCCAGCAGCTCTAGCGGAGCCGGCTCCTACAATGAGCAGTTCTTC
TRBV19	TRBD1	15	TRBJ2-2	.	CASSPQGVGTGELFF	TGTGCCAGTAGTCCGCAGGGGGTAGGGACCGGGGAGCTGTTTTTT
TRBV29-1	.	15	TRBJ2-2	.	CSVDLWTGRTGELFF	TGCAGCGTTGATCTTTGGACCGGGAGAACCGGGGAGCTGTTTTTT
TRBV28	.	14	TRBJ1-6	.	CASRLGLNNSPLHF	TGTGCCAGCAGGTTGGGGCTTAATAATTCACCCCTCCACTTT
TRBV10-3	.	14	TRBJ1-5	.	CAISEWGGDQPQHF	TGTGCCATCAGTGAGTGGGGGGGGGATCAGCCCCAGCATTTT
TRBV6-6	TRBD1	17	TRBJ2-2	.	CASSRVPGQGGTGELFF	TGTGCCAGCAGCCGAGTTCCGGGACAGGGAGGTACCGGGGAGCTGTTTTTT
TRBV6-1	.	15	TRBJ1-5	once	CASSEARWRGQPQHF	TGTGCCAGCAGTGAAGCGAGGTGGAGGGGTCAGCCCCAGCATTTT
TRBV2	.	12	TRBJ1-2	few	CASSENFGGYTF	TGTGCCAGCAGTGAGAACTTCGGTGGCTACACCTTC
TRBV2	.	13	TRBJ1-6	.	CASSFGTPQHAPF	TGTGCCAGCTCGTTTGGGACACCCCAACACGCCCCATTT
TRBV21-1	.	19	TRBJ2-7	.	CASSKVKGATLEVSYEQYF	TGTGCCAGCAGCAAAGTAAAGGGGGCAACGCTGGAGGTCTCCTACGAGCAGTACTTC
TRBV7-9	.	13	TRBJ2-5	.	CASSRDSQETQYF	TGTGCCAGCAGCCGGGACTCACAAGAGACCCAGTACTTC
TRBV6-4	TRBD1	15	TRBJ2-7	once	CASSIAGQGTYEQYF	TGTGCCAGCTCTATCGCAGGACAGGGGACCTACGAGCAGTACTTC
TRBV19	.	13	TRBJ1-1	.	CASRQGLNTEAFF	TGTGCCAGTAGGCAGGGGTTGAACACTGAAGCTTTCTTT
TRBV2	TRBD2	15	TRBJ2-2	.	CASSPTSGNTGELFF	TGTGCCAGCAGTCCGACTAGCGGAAACACCGGGGAGCTGTTTTTT
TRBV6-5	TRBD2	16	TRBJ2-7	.	CASSYSSGLGSHEQYF	TGTGCCAGCAGTTACTCGAGTGGACTAGGTTCCCACGAGCAGTACTTC
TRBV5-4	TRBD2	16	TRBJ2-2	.	CASSLEVAGVSGELFF	TGTGCCAGCAGCTTGGAAGTAGCGGGAGTATCGGGGGAGCTGTTTTTT
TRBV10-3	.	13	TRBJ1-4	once	CAISTGLNEKLFF	TGTGCCATCAGTACAGGGTTAAATGAAAAACTGTTTTTT
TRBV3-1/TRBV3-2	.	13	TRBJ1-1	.	CASSGGQSTEAFF	TGTGCCAGCAGCGGGGGACAAAGCACTGAAGCTTTCTTT
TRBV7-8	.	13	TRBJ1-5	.	CASSFSSNQPQHF	TGTGCCAGCAGCTTTAGTAGCAATCAGCCCCAGCATTTT
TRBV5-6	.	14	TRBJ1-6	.	CASSRGSHNSPLHF	TGTGCCAGCAGCAGGGGGTCTCACAATTCACCCCTCCACTTT
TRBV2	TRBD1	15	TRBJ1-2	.	CASSSRLDRGYGYTF	TGTGCCAGCAGTTCCCGACTTGACAGGGGCTATGGCTACACCTTC